These T cell receptor beta chains were read from a single sample in a study of blood T cell repertoires in COVID-19. Clones were sequenced by immunoSEQ multiplex PCR, and TCRdb holds only the in-frame ones, with some missing. The sample has about 34,000 clones, 60% to 80% seen once; the top ten hold roughly 15%. Material: peripheral blood. Receptors were obtained from a man aged 80 or over with active or convalescent COVID-19. The CDR3 runs from the conserved cysteine through the conserved F or W. The order of the fields is clone size, V gene, CDR3 length, CDR3 protein. Only some rows state a clone size, as once, few, many or a class for expanded clones.

clone_size: .; v_call: TRBV3-1/TRBV3-2; cdr3_length: 15; cdr3_aa: CASSQAAISADTQYF
clone_size: .; v_call: TRBV19; cdr3_length: 15; cdr3_aa: CASSIVEGAYTEAFF
clone_size: .; v_call: TRBV7-9; cdr3_length: 14; cdr3_aa: CASSPNMLGDGYTF
clone_size: .; v_call: TRBV19; cdr3_length: 15; cdr3_aa: CASSGWTWSGGELFF
clone_size: .; v_call: TRBV7-2; cdr3_length: 15; cdr3_aa: CASSLVASVSYEQYF
clone_size: few; v_call: TRBV4-2; cdr3_length: 13; cdr3_aa: CASSQDREGELFF
clone_size: .; v_call: TRBV3-1/TRBV3-2; cdr3_length: 16; cdr3_aa: CASSLSGGRTNYEQYF
clone_size: .; v_call: TRBV10-1; cdr3_length: 13; cdr3_aa: CASSEGLYNEQFF
clone_size: .; v_call: TRBV27; cdr3_length: 15; cdr3_aa: CASSPAGRNYNEQFF
clone_size: .; v_call: TRBV2; cdr3_length: 13; cdr3_aa: CASSLGSTDTQYF
clone_size: .; v_call: TRBV3-1/TRBV3-2; cdr3_length: 15; cdr3_aa: CASSPGQGYTGELFF
clone_size: .; v_call: TRBV6-2/TRBV6-3; cdr3_length: 17; cdr3_aa: CASSYRLGLATTGELFF
clone_size: once; v_call: TRBV14; cdr3_length: 13; cdr3_aa: CASSQAHRYGYTF
clone_size: .; v_call: TRBV14; cdr3_length: 14; cdr3_aa: CASSQRLDTDTQYF
clone_size: few; v_call: TRBV12-3/TRBV12-4; cdr3_length: 13; cdr3_aa: CASSLVGSTEAFF
clone_size: .; v_call: TRBV27; cdr3_length: 13; cdr3_aa: CASYAGGTDTQYF
clone_size: once; v_call: TRBV7-2; cdr3_length: 17; cdr3_aa: CASSFDIAGGRRNEQFF
clone_size: .; v_call: TRBV19; cdr3_length: 14; cdr3_aa: CASSPQGINEKLFF
clone_size: once; v_call: TRBV19; cdr3_length: 15; cdr3_aa: CASCFREGTTYEQYF
clone_size: .; v_call: TRBV5-1; cdr3_length: 14; cdr3_aa: CASSLTEANYGYTF
clone_size: .; v_call: TRBV2; cdr3_length: 12; cdr3_aa: CASSEALREQFF
clone_size: .; v_call: TRBV11-2; cdr3_length: 17; cdr3_aa: CASSLDLSGQARGGYTF
clone_size: once; v_call: TRBV30; cdr3_length: 15; cdr3_aa: CAWSVTSGGLNEQFF
clone_size: .; v_call: TRBV5-1; cdr3_length: 13; cdr3_aa: CASSFGGTETQYF
clone_size: .; v_call: TRBV6-2/TRBV6-3; cdr3_length: 14; cdr3_aa: CASSLGGYNQPQHF
clone_size: .; v_call: TRBV5-6; cdr3_length: 15; cdr3_aa: CASSPSGQGWNEQFF
clone_size: .; v_call: TRBV2; cdr3_length: 15; cdr3_aa: CASSELAGRTKEQYF
clone_size: .; v_call: TRBV5-6; cdr3_length: 15; cdr3_aa: CASSWTDREVYGYTF
clone_size: .; v_call: TRBV28; cdr3_length: 17; cdr3_aa: CASSLGTGGEEEYGYTF
clone_size: .; v_call: TRBV7-2; cdr3_length: 15; cdr3_aa: CASSFSGSYQETQYF
clone_size: .; v_call: TRBV27; cdr3_length: 13; cdr3_aa: CASTRSGGYSYTF
clone_size: .; v_call: TRBV2; cdr3_length: 13; cdr3_aa: CASWDNRGGTQYF
clone_size: few; v_call: TRBV6-5; cdr3_length: 11; cdr3_aa: CASARESTQYF
clone_size: .; v_call: TRBV28; cdr3_length: 15; cdr3_aa: CASITTESLTDTQYF
clone_size: .; v_call: TRBV12-2; cdr3_length: 15; cdr3_aa: CASRLKRESYNEQFF
clone_size: once; v_call: TRBV19; cdr3_length: 16; cdr3_aa: CASSIRSGASAYGYTF
clone_size: .; v_call: TRBV4-2; cdr3_length: 21; cdr3_aa: CASSQGGLAGASGSSYNEQFF
clone_size: .; v_call: TRBV27; cdr3_length: 13; cdr3_aa: CASRALGTDTQYF
clone_size: .; v_call: TRBV20-1; cdr3_length: 17; cdr3_aa: CSASDRTADSSYNEQFF
clone_size: .; v_call: TRBV12-3/TRBV12-4; cdr3_length: 13; cdr3_aa: CASSLGQGYEQYF
clone_size: .; v_call: TRBV7-3; cdr3_length: 13; cdr3_aa: CASSLDRVGTQYF